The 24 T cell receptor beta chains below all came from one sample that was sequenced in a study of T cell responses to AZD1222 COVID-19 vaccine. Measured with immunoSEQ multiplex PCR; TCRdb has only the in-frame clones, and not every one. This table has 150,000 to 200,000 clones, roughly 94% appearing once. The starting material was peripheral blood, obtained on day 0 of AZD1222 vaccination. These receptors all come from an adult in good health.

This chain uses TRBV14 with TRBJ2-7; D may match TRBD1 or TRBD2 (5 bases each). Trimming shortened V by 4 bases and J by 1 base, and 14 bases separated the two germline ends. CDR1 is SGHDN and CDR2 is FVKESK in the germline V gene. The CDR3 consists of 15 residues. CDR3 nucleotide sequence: TGTGCCAGCAGCCCGGGACCGAGGGAATCCTACGAGCAGTACTTC. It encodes CASSPGPRESYEQYF.

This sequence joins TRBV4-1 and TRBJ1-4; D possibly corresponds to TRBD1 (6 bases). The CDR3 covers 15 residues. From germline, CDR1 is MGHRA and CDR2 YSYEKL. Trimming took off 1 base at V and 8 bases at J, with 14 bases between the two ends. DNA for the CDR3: TGCGCCAGCAGCCAAGGGGACCCCGGGGGCGAAAAACTGTTTTTT. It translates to CASSQGDPGGEKLFF.

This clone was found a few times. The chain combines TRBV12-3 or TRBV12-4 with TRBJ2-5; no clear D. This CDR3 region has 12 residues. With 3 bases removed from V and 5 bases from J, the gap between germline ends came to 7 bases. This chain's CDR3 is CASSFGRETQYF. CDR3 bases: TGTGCCAGCAGTTTCGGCAGGGAGACCCAGTACTTC.

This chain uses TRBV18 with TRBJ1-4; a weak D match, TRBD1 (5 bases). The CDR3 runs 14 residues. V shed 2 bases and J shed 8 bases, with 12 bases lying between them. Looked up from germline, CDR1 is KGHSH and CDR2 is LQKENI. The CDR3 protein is CASSPDAGREKLFF. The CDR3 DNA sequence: TGTGCCAGCTCACCAGACGCAGGGAGGGAAAAACTGTTTTTT.

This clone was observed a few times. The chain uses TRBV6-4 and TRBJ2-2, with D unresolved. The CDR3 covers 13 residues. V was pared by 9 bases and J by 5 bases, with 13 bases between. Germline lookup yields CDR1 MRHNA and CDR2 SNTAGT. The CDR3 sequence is CASGRSETGELFF. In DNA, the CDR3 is TGTGCCAGTGGGCGAAGTGAAACCGGGGAGCTGTTTTTT.

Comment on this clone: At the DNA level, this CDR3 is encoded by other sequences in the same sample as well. The chain's CDR3 is CASSLGGYEQYF. CDR3 bases: TGCGCCAGCAGCTTGGGCGGCTACGAGCAGTACTTC. The chain links TRBV5-1 to TRBJ2-7; the D is unclear. The germline gives CDR1 SGHRS, CDR2 YFSETQ. Trimming removed 0 bases at V and 3 bases at J, with 4 bases between. The length of the CDR3 is 12 residues.

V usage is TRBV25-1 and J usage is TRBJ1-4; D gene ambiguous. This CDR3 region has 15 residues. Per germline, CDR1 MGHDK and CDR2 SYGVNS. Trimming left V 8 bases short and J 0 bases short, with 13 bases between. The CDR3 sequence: CASGMTGPTNEKLFF. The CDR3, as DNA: TGTGCCAGCGGAATGACCGGGCCAACTAATGAAAAACTGTTTTTT.

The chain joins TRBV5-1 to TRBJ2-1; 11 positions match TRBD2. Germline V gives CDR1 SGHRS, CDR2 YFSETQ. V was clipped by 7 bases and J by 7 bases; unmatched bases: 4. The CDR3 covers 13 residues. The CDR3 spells CASGLAGRNEQFF. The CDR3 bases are TGCGCCAGCGGACTAGCGGGTAGGAATGAGCAGTTCTTC.

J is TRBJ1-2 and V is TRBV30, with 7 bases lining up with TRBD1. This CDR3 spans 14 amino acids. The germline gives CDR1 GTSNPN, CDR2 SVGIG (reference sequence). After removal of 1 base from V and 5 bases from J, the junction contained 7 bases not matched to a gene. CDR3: CAWSGGTAGYGYTF. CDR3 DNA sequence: TGTGCCTGGAGTGGCGGGACAGCCGGGTATGGCTACACCTTC.

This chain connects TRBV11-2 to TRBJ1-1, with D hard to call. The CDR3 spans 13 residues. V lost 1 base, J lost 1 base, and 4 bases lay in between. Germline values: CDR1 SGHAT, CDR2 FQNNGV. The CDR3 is CASSLAGNTEAFF. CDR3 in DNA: TGTGCCAGCAGCTTAGCTGGGAACACTGAAGCTTTCTTT.

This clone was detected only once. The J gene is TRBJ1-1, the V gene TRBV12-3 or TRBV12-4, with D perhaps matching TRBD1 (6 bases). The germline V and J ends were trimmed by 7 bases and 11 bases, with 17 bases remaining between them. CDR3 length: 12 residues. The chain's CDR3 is CASTSAWGGAFF. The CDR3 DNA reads TGTGCCAGCACCTCCGCCTGGGGGGGCGCTTTCTTT.

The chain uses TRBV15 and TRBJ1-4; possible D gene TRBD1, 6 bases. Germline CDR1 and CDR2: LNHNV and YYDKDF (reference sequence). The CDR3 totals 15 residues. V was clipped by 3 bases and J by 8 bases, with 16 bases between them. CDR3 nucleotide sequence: TGTGCCACCAGCAGGAGGGGGGGGCGGGTGGAAAAACTGTTTTTT. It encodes CATSRRGGRVEKLFF. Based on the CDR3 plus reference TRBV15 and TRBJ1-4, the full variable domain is DAMVIQNPRYQVTQFGKPVTLSCSQTLNHNVMYWYQQKSSQAPKLLFHYYDKDFNNEADTPDNFQSRRPNTSFCFLDIRSPGLGDTAMYLCATSRRGGRVEKLFFGSGTQLSVL.

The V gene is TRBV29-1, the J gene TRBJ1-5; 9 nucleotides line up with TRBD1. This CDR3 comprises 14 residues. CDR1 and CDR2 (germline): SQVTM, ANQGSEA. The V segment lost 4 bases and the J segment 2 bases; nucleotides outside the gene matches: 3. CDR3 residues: CSVATGGRNQPQHF. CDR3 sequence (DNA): TGCAGCGTTGCGACAGGGGGTCGCAATCAGCCCCAGCATTTT.

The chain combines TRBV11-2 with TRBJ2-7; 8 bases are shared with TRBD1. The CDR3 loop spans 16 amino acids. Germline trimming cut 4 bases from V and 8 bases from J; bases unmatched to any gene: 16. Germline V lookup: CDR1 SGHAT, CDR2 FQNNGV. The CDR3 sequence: CASSSWNGQGPFKQYF. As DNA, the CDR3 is TGTGCCAGCAGCTCCTGGAACGGACAGGGCCCTTTCAAGCAGTACTTC. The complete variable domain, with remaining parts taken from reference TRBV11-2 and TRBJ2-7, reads EAGVAQSPRYKIIEKRQSVAFWCNPISGHATLYWYQQILGQGPKLLIQFQNNGVVDDSQLPKDRFSAERLKGVDSTLKIQPAKLEDSAVYLCASSSWNGQGPFKQYFGPGTRLTVT.

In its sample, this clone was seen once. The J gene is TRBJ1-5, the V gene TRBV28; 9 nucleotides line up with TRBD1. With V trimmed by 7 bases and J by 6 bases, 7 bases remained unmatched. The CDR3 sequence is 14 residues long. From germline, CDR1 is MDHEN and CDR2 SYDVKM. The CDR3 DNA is TGTGCCAGCACTTCCGGGACAGGGCTTCAGCCCCAGCATTTT. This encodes CASTSGTGLQPQHF.

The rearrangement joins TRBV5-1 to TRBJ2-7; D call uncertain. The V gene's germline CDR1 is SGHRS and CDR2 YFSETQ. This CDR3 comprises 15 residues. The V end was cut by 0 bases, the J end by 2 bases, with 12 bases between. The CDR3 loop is CASSLEVRRTYEQYF. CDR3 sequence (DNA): TGCGCCAGCAGCTTGGAGGTGAGAAGAACCTACGAGCAGTACTTC.

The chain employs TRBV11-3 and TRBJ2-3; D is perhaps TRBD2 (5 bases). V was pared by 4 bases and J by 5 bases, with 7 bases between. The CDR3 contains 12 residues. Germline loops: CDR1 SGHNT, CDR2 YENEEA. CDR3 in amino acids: CASSSRGDTQYF. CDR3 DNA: TGTGCCAGCAGCTCCCGGGGAGATACGCAGTATTTT.

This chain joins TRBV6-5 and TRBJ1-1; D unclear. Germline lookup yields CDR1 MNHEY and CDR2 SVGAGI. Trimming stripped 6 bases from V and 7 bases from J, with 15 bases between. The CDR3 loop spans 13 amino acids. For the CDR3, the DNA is TGTGCCAGCAGGACAAGGATGGAGGGTGAAGCTTTCTTT. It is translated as CASRTRMEGEAFF.

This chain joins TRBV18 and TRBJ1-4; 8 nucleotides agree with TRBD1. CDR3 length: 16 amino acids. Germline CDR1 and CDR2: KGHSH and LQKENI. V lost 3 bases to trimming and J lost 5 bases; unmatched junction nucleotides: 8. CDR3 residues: CASSPRMGQANEKLFF. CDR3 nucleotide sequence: TGTGCCAGCTCACCGAGGATGGGACAGGCGAATGAAAAACTGTTTTTT. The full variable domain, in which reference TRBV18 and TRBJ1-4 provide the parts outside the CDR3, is NAGVMQNPRHLVRRRGQEARLRCSPMKGHSHVYWYRQLPEEGLKFMVYLQKENIIDESGMPKERFSAEFPKEGPSILRIQQVVRGDSAAYFCASSPRMGQANEKLFFGSGTQLSVL.

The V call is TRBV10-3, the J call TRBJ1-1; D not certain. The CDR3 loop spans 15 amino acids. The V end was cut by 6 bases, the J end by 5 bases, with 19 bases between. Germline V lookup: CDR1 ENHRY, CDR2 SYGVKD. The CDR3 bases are TGTGCCATCAGGACCCCCGTGGGCGTGGGGACTGAAGCTTTCTTT. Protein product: CAIRTPVGVGTEAFF.

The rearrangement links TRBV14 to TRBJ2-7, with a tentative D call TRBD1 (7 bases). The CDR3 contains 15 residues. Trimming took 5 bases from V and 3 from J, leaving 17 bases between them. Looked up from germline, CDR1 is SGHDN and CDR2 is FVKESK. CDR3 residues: CASSSPGDSGYEQYF. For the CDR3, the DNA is TGTGCCAGCAGCTCACCGGGGGACAGTGGCTACGAGCAGTACTTC.

CDR3 amino acids: CASRQSSGRAGTDTQYF. CDR3 nucleotides: TGTGCCAGCAGACAAAGTAGCGGGAGGGCCGGCACAGATACGCAGTATTTT. The chain uses TRBV7-9 and TRBJ2-3; 11 nucleotides agree with TRBD2. The trim removed 6 bases at V and 1 base at J, leaving 9 bases unmatched. CDR3 length: 17 residues. Germline CDR1 and CDR2: SEHNR and FQNEAQ (reference sequence).

CDR3: CASSLTGRNSPLHF. CDR3 in DNA: TGTGCCAGCAGTCTAACAGGGAGGAATTCACCCCTCCACTTT. The rearrangement uses TRBV28 and TRBJ1-6; tentative D call: TRBD1 (6 bases). This CDR3 is built from 14 residues. Germline values: CDR1 MDHEN, CDR2 SYDVKM. Trimming removed 5 bases from V and 7 bases from J, with 12 bases in between.

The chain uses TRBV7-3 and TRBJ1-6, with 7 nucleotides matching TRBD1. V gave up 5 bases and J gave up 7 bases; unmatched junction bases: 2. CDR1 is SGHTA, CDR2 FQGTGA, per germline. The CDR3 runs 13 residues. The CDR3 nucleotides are TGTGCCAGCAGCCGGACAGGAAATTCACCCCTCCACTTT. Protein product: CASSRTGNSPLHF.